The text below deals with one T cell receptor (beta chain). The data belong to a study of OX40 agonist ivuxolimab in advanced cancers. Germline lookup yields CDR1 MNHEY and CDR2 SMNVEV (reference sequence). Trimming took 5 bases from V and 1 from J, leaving 9 bases between them. The CDR3 is 13 residues long. Data came from immunoSEQ multiplex PCR; TCRdb stores just in-frame clones and leaves some out. The profile covers approximately 82,000 clones, with more than 70% appearing a single time and 5.5% to 7% taken by the ten largest. The rearrangement links TRBV27 to TRBJ2-7, with D possibly matching TRBD1 (5 bases). This specimen consisted of CD4+ or CD8+ T cells sorted from blood, obtained in a trial of the OX40 agonist ivuxolimab. This sequence was found in an adult with an advanced solid tumor such as melanoma, head and neck, liver or kidney cancer. The CDR3 region is CASSRQNSYEQYF. The CDR3 DNA follows: TGTGCCAGCAGTAGACAGAATTCCTACGAGCAGTACTTC.